The following is a T cell receptor (beta chain) sequence with its context. Its antigen is not identified. This sample is part of a study of T-cell memory formation after mild COVID-19. General observations from the study: While clones contracting from day 15 to 85 were balanced between CD4 and CD8, later expanders leaned CD4+. The authors left the SARS-CoV-2 specificity of second-wave clones peaking on day 37 unconfirmed. For contracting clones, CD4+ ones sat mainly in CM and EM, CD8+ in EMRA.

V lost 3 bases to trimming and J lost 3 bases, with 12 bases between them. The CDR3 has 14 amino acids. One entry per CDR3 protein, called by TCRdb with MiXCR from the 5' RACE reads. Of roughly 120,000 distinct CDR3 sequences in the sample, roughly 15% are singletons; the top ten hold roughly 14%. The rearrangement joins TRBV12-3 or TRBV12-4 to TRBJ2-7; no definite D call. This clonotype was obtained from an adult woman who had mild COVID-19 (a few samples of this study predate the infection). Cell type and time point are not known. Source material: PBMCs or a T cell subset sorted from them (not recorded which). The CDR3 protein is CASSFPQAHYEQYF. DNA for the CDR3: TGTGCCAGCAGTTTTCCCCAGGCCCACTACGAGCAGTACTTC.